This TCR beta chain emerged from a study of blood T cells in healthy people across ages. General observations from the study: Because donor CMV status was unknown, expanded clonotype changes were possibly confounded.

Drawing of peripheral blood yielded about 10 milliliters from each donor. V was clipped by 6 bases and J by 5 bases; unmatched bases: 9. CDR3 length: 14 residues. Primed by a sample-barcoded 5' primer and a J-beta primer mix, a second PCR proceeded for 7 to 11 cycles. TCRdb redid the calling of the 5' RACE reads with MiXCR, one entry per CDR3 protein. The table has approximately 900,000 distinct CDR3 sequences, around 29% seen once; the top ten hold more than 8.5%. As to this clonotype: Its cognate antigen is unknown.

These data were likewise used in another study, on T cells of mothers and their children.

This chain uses TRBV12-3 or TRBV12-4 with TRBJ1-2; 7 nucleotides line up with TRBD1. Input material: blood. This receptor was obtained from a woman aged 40 to 49 in good health. CDR3 coding DNA: TGTGCCAGCAGGGTGAACAGGGGCCGATATGGCTACACCTTC. Protein product: CASRVNRGRYGYTF.